This TCR beta chain was observed in a study of monozygotic twins with cystic fibrosis. Here immunoSEQ multiplex PCR was the method, and the copy in TCRdb shows in-frame clones only, minus some. This sample has tens of thousands of clones, with approximately 80% found just once. The CDR3 is 15 residues long. Trimming pared 1 base from V and 8 bases from J, leaving 17 bases between. The germline V gene encodes CDR1 LGHNA and CDR2 YSLEER. Input material: blood. The receptor's source is a girl aged 2-10 years with cystic fibrosis. The chain uses TRBV4-3 and TRBJ1-2; a weak D match, TRBD1 (5 bases). CDR3 in DNA: TGCGCCAGCAGCCAAGTCGGCAGGGTGTTCGAGGGCTACACCTTC. This sequence encodes CASSQVGRVFEGYTF.